The present TCR beta chain was sequenced within a study of shared clonotypes between healthy human individuals. Profiling relied on immunoSEQ multiplex PCR, and the TCRdb table lists in-frame clones only, not all of them. The data show about 520,000 clones, 78% seen once. Study results and limitations: Sampling involved blood alone; tissue repertoires likely differ.

Recent acute infections and vaccinations were absent in the healthy HIV-negative adult donors. This clone was seen a few times. The antigen is not known. Additional DNA sequences in this sample encode the identical CDR3. Germline V CDR1 and CDR2: MNHEY, SMNVEV (reference sequence). CDR3 size: 13 residues. Trimming removed 0 bases from V and 1 base from J, with 3 bases in between. The chain is built from TRBV27 and TRBJ1-1; D gene ambiguous. Sequencing was carried out using PBMCs. The clonotype comes from a middle-aged woman in good health. Some clones in this sample may be carry-over from other donors' samples. The CDR3 sequence: CASSLSANTEAFF. The CDR3 DNA is TGTGCCAGCAGTTTATCGGCGAACACTGAAGCTTTCTTT.